One and the same sample provided the 14 T cell receptor beta chains below, sequenced in a study of T cells in Graves' hyperthyroidism and ophthalmopathy. From RNA transcripts, TCR beta CDR3 regions were amplified. Initially, a first-round RT-PCR of the TCR CDR3 employed the HTBI primer set. Via MiXCR, TCRdb re-called the multiplex PCR reads, giving one row per CDR3 protein. This sample yields roughly 740,000 distinct CDR3 sequences, of which less than 20% are seen a single time; approximately 8.4% belongs to the top ten. Material: blood. The receptors originated from a man aged 18-30 years with Graves' hyperthyroidism.

This clonotype showed up many times. This chain links TRBV28 with TRBJ1-1, with no clear D. Germline-derived CDR1 and CDR2 are MDHEN and SYDVKM. The CDR3 is made up of 13 amino acids. V was clipped by 7 bases and J by 0 bases, with 9 bases between them. The CDR3 reads CASIAQLNTEAFF. In DNA, the CDR3 is TGTGCCAGCATCGCACAGTTGAACACTGAAGCTTTCTTT.

The rearrangement joins TRBV5-1 to TRBJ1-5, with TRBD1 identical over 9 bases. Germline V CDR1 and CDR2: SGHRS, YFSETQ. The CDR3 is made up of 16 amino acids. V lost 3 bases, J lost 0 bases, and 4 bases stayed unmatched. In DNA form, the CDR3 reads TGCGCCAGCAGCTGGGGGGACAGGGCTAGCAATCAGCCCCAGCATTTT. Translating gives CASSWGDRASNQPQHF.

A few counts support this clonotype. The genes are TRBV27 and TRBJ2-7, with D possibly being TRBD2 (5 bases). The CDR3 length is 14 residues. Germline assignment: CDR1 MNHEY and CDR2 SMNVEV (reference sequence). Trimming took 8 bases from V and 3 from J, leaving 17 bases between them. Here the CDR3 reads CASSLGVGGYEQYF. The CDR3 DNA sequence: TGTGCCAGCTCCCTCGGGGTGGGCGGCTACGAGCAGTACTTC.

The rearrangement joins TRBV30 to TRBJ2-1; 9 nucleotides align to TRBD2. Germline V gene lookup returns CDR1 GTSNPN and CDR2 SVGIG (reference sequence). V trimming: 2 bases; J trimming: 3 bases; junction bases outside the gene matches: 8. The CDR3 is 16 amino acids. CDR3 in amino acids: CAWSTVAGALYNEQFF. CDR3 nucleotide sequence: TGTGCCTGGAGTACAGTAGCGGGAGCGCTCTACAATGAGCAGTTCTTC.

This clonotype was observed a handful of times. This chain's CDR3 is CASFSAGPYEQFF. DNA for the CDR3: TGTGCCAGCTTTTCAGCGGGACCCTATGAGCAGTTCTTC. V usage is TRBV27 and J usage is TRBJ2-1, with 7 nucleotides matching TRBD2. The germline V gene has CDR1 MNHEY and CDR2 SMNVEV (reference sequence). Germline trimming cut 8 bases from V and 8 bases from J; bases unmatched to any gene: 9. CDR3 length: 13 residues.

The sample holds many counts of this clonotype. The genes are TRBV27 and TRBJ1-4; D ambiguous. There are 16 residues in the CDR3. The germline V and J ends were trimmed by 10 bases and 6 bases, with 24 bases remaining between them. CDR1 and CDR2 (germline): MNHEY, SMNVEV (reference sequence). The CDR3 spells CATSPVRSDIYEKLFF. The CDR3 region has the DNA TGTGCCACCAGCCCGGTACGGAGCGACATTTATGAAAAACTGTTTTTT.

In its sample, this clonotype was seen many times. The chain combines TRBV20-1 with TRBJ2-1; 7 bases are shared with TRBD2. CDR3 size: 15 residues. The junction had 6 bases not matched to a gene; V was cut back by 0 bases and J by 4 bases. Looked up from germline, CDR1 is DFQATT and CDR2 is SNEGSKA (reference sequence). This chain's CDR3 is CSARDPSGSYNEQFF. CDR3 nucleotide sequence: TGCAGTGCTAGAGATCCTAGCGGATCTTACAATGAGCAGTTCTTC.

This chain connects TRBV13 to TRBJ2-1; tentatively, D is TRBD2 (7 bases). Germline V CDR1 and CDR2: PRHDT, FYEKMQ (reference sequence). The CDR3 covers 14 residues. The V and J ends lost 8 bases and 3 bases respectively, with 14 bases between them. In DNA form, the CDR3 reads TGTGCCAGCGACCAGGGAGGGGGCTACAATGAGCAGTTCTTC. Translation gives CASDQGGGYNEQFF.

This clonotype was picked up many times. The chain recombines TRBV12-3 or TRBV12-4 with TRBJ2-7; D unclear. Deletions cut 1 base from V and 7 bases from J, with 20 bases between. CDR3 size: 16 residues. CDR3 coding DNA: TGTGCCAGCAGTTTAGGAGTCGGAAACCTGTTGAGGGAGCAGTACTTC. It is translated as CASSLGVGNLLREQYF.

This clonotype has a count of ten or more. The genes are TRBV20-1 and TRBJ2-7; possibly TRBD1 for D (6 bases). The germline CDR1 and CDR2 sequences are DFQATT and SNEGSKA (reference sequence). Trimming removed 1 base from V and 6 bases from J, with 19 bases in between. This CDR3 region has 15 residues. In DNA, the CDR3 is TGCAGTGCTAGAGTCACGCAGGGGTGGGGCGCCGAGCAGTACTTC. This sequence encodes CSARVTQGWGAEQYF.

The sample holds a few counts of this clonotype. This sequence joins TRBV7-8 and TRBJ1-1, with 11 bases identical to TRBD1. After removal of 5 bases from V and 4 bases from J, the junction contained 12 bases not matched to a gene. The CDR3 spans 17 residues. Germline V gene lookup returns CDR1 SGHVS and CDR2 FQNEAQ. The CDR3 reads CASSKSRTGTGGTEAFF. CDR3 DNA sequence: TGTGCCAGCAGCAAATCACGAACCGGGACAGGGGGCACTGAAGCTTTCTTT. The full variable domain, its missing parts supplied by reference TRBV7-8 and TRBJ1-1, is GAGVSQSPRYKVAKRGQDVALRCDPISGHVSLFWYQQALGQGPEFLTYFQNEAQLDKSGLPSDRFFAERPEGSVSTLKIQRTQQEDSAVYLCASSKSRTGTGGTEAFFGQGTRLTVV.

At least ten counts were recorded for this clonotype. The chain links TRBV7-2 to TRBJ2-7; tentatively, D is TRBD2 (5 bases). Trimming pared 5 bases from V and 7 bases from J, leaving 15 bases between. The germline V gene has CDR1 SGHTA and CDR2 FQGNSA. There are 13 residues in the CDR3. The CDR3 coding sequence is TGTGCCAGCAGCCCAGCGGTCCTCCGGGAGCAGTACTTC. It translates to CASSPAVLREQYF.

This clonotype was seen only a few times. This sequence joins TRBV7-2 and TRBJ1-2; 9 bases map to TRBD1. The J segment lost 4 bases and the V segment lost 5 bases, leaving 11 bases of the junction unmatched. Germline V gives CDR1 SGHTA, CDR2 FQGNSA. The CDR3 sequence is 16 residues long. CDR3 residues: CASSPRPGQGPYGYTF. DNA for the CDR3: TGTGCCAGCAGCCCTCGGCCGGGACAGGGACCCTATGGCTACACCTTC.

At least ten counts were recorded for this clonotype. CDR3 loop: CASSSPAGTEAFF. The CDR3 region has the DNA TGCGCCAGCAGCTCCCCAGCGGGCACTGAAGCTTTCTTT. This chain joins TRBV5-1 and TRBJ1-1, with D uncertain. Per the germline V gene, CDR1 is SGHRS and CDR2 is YFSETQ. This CDR3 is 13 amino acids long. Trimming took off 3 bases at V and 4 bases at J, with 10 bases between the two ends.